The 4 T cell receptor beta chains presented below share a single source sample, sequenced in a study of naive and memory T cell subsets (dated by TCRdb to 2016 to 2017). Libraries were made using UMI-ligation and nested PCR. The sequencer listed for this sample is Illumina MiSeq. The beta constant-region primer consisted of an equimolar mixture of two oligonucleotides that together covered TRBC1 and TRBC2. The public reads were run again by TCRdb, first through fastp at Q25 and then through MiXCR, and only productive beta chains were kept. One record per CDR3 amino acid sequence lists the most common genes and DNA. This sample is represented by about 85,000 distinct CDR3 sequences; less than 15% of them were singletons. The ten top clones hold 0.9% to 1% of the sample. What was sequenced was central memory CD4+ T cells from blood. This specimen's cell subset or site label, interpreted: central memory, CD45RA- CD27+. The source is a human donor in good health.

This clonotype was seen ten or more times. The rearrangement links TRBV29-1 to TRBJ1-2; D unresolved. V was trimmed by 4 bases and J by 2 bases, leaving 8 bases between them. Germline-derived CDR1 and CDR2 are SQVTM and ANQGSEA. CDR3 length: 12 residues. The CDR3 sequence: CSVAPGNYGYTF. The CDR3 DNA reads TGCAGCGTTGCCCCAGGAAACTATGGCTACACCTTC.

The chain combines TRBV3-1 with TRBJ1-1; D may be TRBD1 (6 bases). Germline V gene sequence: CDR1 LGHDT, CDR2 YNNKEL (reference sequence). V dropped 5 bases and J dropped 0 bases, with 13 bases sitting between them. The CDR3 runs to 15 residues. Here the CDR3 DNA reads TGTGCCAGCAGCTCAACCGGACAGCTGAACACTGAAGCTTTCTTT. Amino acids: CASSSTGQLNTEAFF.

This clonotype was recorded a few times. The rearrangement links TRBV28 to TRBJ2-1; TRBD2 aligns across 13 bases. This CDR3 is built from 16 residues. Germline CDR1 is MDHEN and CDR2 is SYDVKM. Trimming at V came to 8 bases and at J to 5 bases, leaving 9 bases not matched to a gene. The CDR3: CASGLTGLAGDNEQFF. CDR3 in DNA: TGTGCCAGCGGGTTGACTGGACTAGCGGGAGACAATGAGCAGTTCTTC.

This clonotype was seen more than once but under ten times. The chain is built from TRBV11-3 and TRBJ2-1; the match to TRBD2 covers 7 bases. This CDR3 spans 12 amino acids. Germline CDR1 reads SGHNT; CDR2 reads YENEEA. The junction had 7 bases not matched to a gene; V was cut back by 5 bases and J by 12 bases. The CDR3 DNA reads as TGTGCCAGCAGCGTCATTAGCGGGCCGCAGTTCTTC. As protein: CASSVISGPQFF.